The 27 T cell receptor beta chains below were found in one sample sequenced in a study of OX40 agonist ivuxolimab in advanced cancers. Method: immunoSEQ multiplex PCR; TCRdb's copy keeps in-frame clones and lacks some. The sample records 15,000 or so clones, approximately 83% being singletons. This material consisted of CD4+ or CD8+ T cells sorted from blood, taken in a trial of the OX40 agonist ivuxolimab. The receptor source for this set is an adult with an advanced solid tumor such as melanoma, head and neck, liver or kidney cancer.

This sequence joins TRBV6-5 and TRBJ2-7; no definite D call. Germline V gene lookup returns CDR1 MNHEY and CDR2 SVGAGI. This CDR3 region has 11 residues. V shed 4 bases and J shed 2 bases, with 3 bases lying between them. CDR3 sequence (DNA): TGTGCCAGCAGTTCCACCTACGAGCAGTACTTC. This codes for CASSSTYEQYF.

CDR3 sequence: CASSWGKDNEQYF. CDR3 DNA: TGTGCCAGTAGTTGGGGTAAGGACAACGAGCAGTACTTC. The chain recombines TRBV19 with TRBJ2-7; D is perhaps TRBD1 (5 bases). The V and J ends lost 5 bases and 5 bases respectively, with 13 bases between them. Germline V lookup: CDR1 LNHDA, CDR2 SQIVND (reference sequence). The CDR3 extends over 13 amino acids.

V is TRBV7-8 and J is TRBJ1-2; D is unclear. Trimming removed 7 bases from V and 8 bases from J, with 23 bases in between. In germline, CDR1 is SGHVS, CDR2 FQNEAQ. The CDR3 sequence is 15 residues long. The CDR3 nucleotides read TGTGCCAGCAACCAGCGTGCGGGCAGCGCGGGGGGCTACACCTTC. Its protein is CASNQRAGSAGGYTF.

V and J are TRBV21-1 and TRBJ2-1; the table's D gene call, TRBD2, was not cross checked with the DNA. TRBV21-1 is a listed pseudogene. The CDR3 extends over 19 amino acids. The chain's CDR3 is CASSKGELAGGPCDNEQFF. CDR3 nucleotide sequence: TGTGCCAGCAGCAAAGGGGAACTAGCGGGAGGGCCGTGCGACAATGAGCAGTTCTTC.

This clone came up once. V gene TRBV5-6 combines with J gene TRBJ2-1; 10 nucleotides match TRBD2. V was clipped by 4 bases and J by 2 bases; unmatched bases: 6. This CDR3 comprises 16 residues. The V gene's germline CDR1 is SGHDT and CDR2 YYEEEE. The CDR3 coding sequence is TGTGCCAGCAGCCCTGGACTAGCGGTGCCCTACAATGAGCAGTTCTTC. Translated: CASSPGLAVPYNEQFF.

The chain employs TRBV15 and TRBJ2-5, with D perhaps TRBD2 (6 bases). The germline gives CDR1 LNHNV, CDR2 YYDKDF (reference sequence). V lost 8 bases to trimming and J lost 5 bases, with 18 bases between them. The length of the CDR3 is 14 residues. The CDR3 DNA reads as TGTGCCACCCGAAACGGGGGAGAACGGGAGACCCAGTACTTC. Residues: CATRNGGERETQYF.

By its share, this clone is large. V is TRBV29-1 and J is TRBJ2-7; 9 bases match TRBD2. The CDR3 consists of 14 residues. The J segment lost 3 bases and the V segment lost 5 bases, leaving 8 bases of the junction unmatched. Per germline, CDR1 SQVTM and CDR2 ANQGSEA. CDR3: CSVYSGTSSYEQYF. As DNA, the CDR3 is TGCAGCGTTTATTCCGGGACTAGCAGCTACGAGCAGTACTTC.

V usage is TRBV6-5 and J usage is TRBJ1-1, with no clear D. CDR1 is MNHEY, CDR2 SVGAGI, per germline. The V and J ends lost 0 bases and 7 bases respectively, with 6 bases between them. The CDR3 extends over 12 amino acids. DNA of the CDR3: TGTGCCAGCAGTTACTCGACGGGTGAAGCTTTCTTT. Translation: CASSYSTGEAFF.

This clone ranks as medium-sized. The rearrangement uses TRBV2 and TRBJ2-5; TRBD2 might be the D (6 bases). CDR1 and CDR2 from the germline V gene are SNHLY and FYNNEI. Trimming took off 6 bases at V and 5 bases at J, with 22 bases between the two ends. The CDR3 consists of 16 residues. CDR3 nucleotide sequence: TGTGCCAGCAGGCCGGTCTTGCGGGGCGTTCGGGAGACCCAGTACTTC. Protein sequence: CASRPVLRGVRETQYF.

This rearrangement joins TRBV4-1 to TRBJ2-7; no clear D gene. The CDR3 totals 13 residues. Trimming shortened V by 2 bases and J by 5 bases, and 10 bases separated the two germline ends. CDR1 and CDR2 (germline): MGHRA, YSYEKL. This chain's CDR3 is CASSQSLSDEQYF. For the CDR3, the DNA is TGCGCCAGCAGCCAATCCCTTTCCGACGAGCAGTACTTC.

V and J are TRBV2 and TRBJ1-5; D gene uncertain. CDR3 length: 13 residues. Germline V gene lookup returns CDR1 SNHLY and CDR2 FYNNEI. Trimming pared 2 bases from V and 3 bases from J, leaving 5 bases between. CDR3 sequence reads: CASSERDNQPQHF. For the CDR3, the DNA is TGTGCCAGCAGTGAAAGGGACAATCAGCCCCAGCATTTT.

CDR3: CASSYGQPYEQYF. DNA for the CDR3: TGTGCCAGCAGTTACGGACAGCCCTACGAGCAGTACTTC. The chain uses TRBV6-5 and TRBJ2-7; D perhaps matches TRBD1 (6 bases). Germline V gene lookup returns CDR1 MNHEY and CDR2 SVGAGI. With 2 bases removed from V and 2 bases from J, the gap between germline ends came to 7 bases. The CDR3 runs 13 residues.

The sample holds one count of this clone. The chain uses TRBV7-3 and TRBJ2-5, with 7 positions matching TRBD2. Germline loops: CDR1 SGHTA, CDR2 FQGTGA. The junction had 11 bases not matched to a gene; V was cut back by 5 bases and J by 5 bases. The CDR3 is 15 residues long. The CDR3 spells CASSGVGGRRETQYF. CDR3 sequence (DNA): TGTGCCAGCAGCGGAGTGGGGGGGAGAAGGGAGACCCAGTACTTC.

The chain recombines TRBV28 with TRBJ2-3; TRBD2 is a possible D gene (6 bases). CDR3 length: 14 residues. Trimming left V 5 bases short and J 2 bases short, with 11 bases between. Germline loops: CDR1 MDHEN, CDR2 SYDVKM. The CDR3 DNA reads TGTGCCAGCAGTCTTAGCGGATACACAGATACGCAGTATTTT. Translating it yields CASSLSGYTDTQYF. Filled out from reference TRBV28 and TRBJ2-3, the complete variable domain reads DVKVTQSSRYLVKRTGEKVFLECVQDMDHENMFWYRQDPGLGLRLIYFSYDVKMKEKGDIPEGYSVSREKKERFSLILESASTNQTSMYLCASSLSGYTDTQYFGPGTRLTVL.

This clone was recorded only once. The chain links TRBV20-1 to TRBJ1-2; D perhaps matches TRBD1 (5 bases). CDR1 is DFQATT, CDR2 SNEGSKA, per germline (reference sequence). The CDR3 contains 11 residues. V was shortened by 3 bases and J by 7 bases, with 9 bases between the two germline ends. CDR3 in DNA: TGCAGTGCTAGTTGGGGGTCTGGCTACACCTTC. Residues: CSASWGSGYTF.

This clone appeared once. CDR3 nucleotides: TGTGCCAGCAGTGCCAGGGACCTTACCTCTGGAAACACCATATATTTT. This sequence encodes CASSARDLTSGNTIYF. The rearrangement links TRBV28 to TRBJ1-3, with D perhaps TRBD1 (5 bases). Germline CDR1 and CDR2: MDHEN and SYDVKM. There are 16 residues in the CDR3. V lost 5 bases and J lost 0, with 14 bases in between.

This chain connects TRBV28 to TRBJ1-6, with D possibly matching TRBD1 (6 bases). This CDR3 spans 13 amino acids. Germline CDR1 is MDHEN and CDR2 is SYDVKM. V was trimmed by 5 bases and J by 10 bases, leaving 12 bases between them. The CDR3 DNA follows: TGTGCCAGCAGTATCACAGGGCACTCACCCCTCCACTTT. It specifies CASSITGHSPLHF.

In DNA, the CDR3 is TGTGCCAGCAGCTCAGGACAGGGGTTCAATCAGCCCCAGCATTTT. Translated: CASSSGQGFNQPQHF. J is TRBJ1-5 and V is TRBV11-3; TRBD1 agrees at 9 bases. CDR3 length: 15 amino acids. Germline lookup yields CDR1 SGHNT and CDR2 YENEEA. Unmatched junction bases numbered 4, after V lost 4 bases and J lost 3 bases.

This sequence joins TRBV5-8 and TRBJ2-1; no clear D. CDR1 and CDR2 from the germline V gene are SGHTS and YDEGEE. V lost 3 bases, J lost 5 bases, and 3 bases lay in between. The CDR3 sequence is 11 residues long. Written as DNA, the CDR3 is TGTGCCAGCAGCTCACACAATGAGCAGTTCTTC. Amino acid sequence: CASSSHNEQFF.

The chain uses TRBV9 and TRBJ2-5; D possibly matches TRBD1 or TRBD2 (5 bases each). The CDR3 contains 16 residues. Germline CDR1 is SGDLS and CDR2 is YYNGEE. V was clipped by 4 bases and J by 4 bases, with 20 bases between them. The CDR3: CASSSSRGGPGETQYF. The DNA for the CDR3 is TGTGCCAGCAGCTCGAGTCGTGGGGGTCCAGGAGAGACCCAGTACTTC. The full variable domain, completed using reference TRBV9 and TRBJ2-5, is DSGVTQTPKHLITATGQRVTLRCSPRSGDLSVYWYQQSLDQGLQFLIQYYNGEERAKGNILERFSAQQFPDLHSELNLSSLELGDSALYFCASSSSRGGPGETQYFGPGTRLLVL.

The V call is TRBV28, the J call TRBJ2-6; D is perhaps TRBD1 (6 bases). The CDR3 has 16 amino acids. V lost 5 bases to trimming and J lost 0 bases, with 11 bases between them. Germline V CDR1 and CDR2: MDHEN, SYDVKM. The CDR3 is CASSGDTLSGANVLTF. CDR3 coding DNA: TGTGCCAGCAGTGGGGACACCCTCTCTGGGGCCAACGTCCTGACTTTC.

This clone was seen only a few times. The chain combines TRBV7-6 with TRBJ2-1, with a possible D match to TRBD1 (5 bases). Germline V gives CDR1 SGHVS, CDR2 FNYEAQ. CDR3 length: 13 residues. V shed 4 bases and J shed 9 bases, with 13 bases lying between them. The CDR3 nucleotides are TGTGCCAGCAGCTCCTTAGGGGTTTTTGAGCAGTTCTTC. Protein product: CASSSLGVFEQFF.

The CDR3 bases are TGCGCCAGCAGCCATCGCACTGAAGCTTTCTTT. This codes for CASSHRTEAFF. The chain uses TRBV4-1 and TRBJ1-1; D remains unclear. The CDR3 loop spans 11 amino acids. Trimming stripped 3 bases from V and 4 bases from J, with 3 bases between. Germline V gene data show CDR1 as MGHRA and CDR2 as YSYEKL.

V is TRBV27 and J is TRBJ2-7, with a weak D call TRBD2 (6 bases). Germline CDR1 is MNHEY and CDR2 is SMNVEV (reference sequence). Trimming removed 1 base from V and 6 bases from J, with 10 bases in between. The CDR3 length is 13 residues. In DNA form, the CDR3 reads TGTGCCAGCAGTTTATGGGGACTCTCCGAGCAGTACTTC. Amino acids: CASSLWGLSEQYF.

This clone has only a few counts. This chain links TRBV28 with TRBJ2-1, with D maybe TRBD2 (6 bases). Trimming cost V 5 bases and J 3 bases, with 8 bases left between them. CDR3 length: 13 amino acids. CDR1 is MDHEN, CDR2 SYDVKM, per germline. In nucleotides, the CDR3 is TGTGCCAGCAGTGAGACTAGCTACAATGAGCAGTTCTTC. Protein product: CASSETSYNEQFF.

The CDR3 region has the DNA TGTGCCAGCAGCTTGGGCGGGAGCGACAATGAGCAGTTCTTC. Protein product: CASSLGGSDNEQFF. The J gene is TRBJ2-1, the V gene TRBV5-4; 7 nucleotides line up with TRBD2. Germline trimming cut 0 bases from V and 5 bases from J; bases unmatched to any gene: 2. The CDR3 sequence is 14 residues long. CDR1 is SGHNT, CDR2 YYREEE, per germline (reference sequence).

V is TRBV4-3 and J is TRBJ1-5; D is unclear. Germline CDR1 and CDR2: LGHNA and YSLEER. Trimming took 0 bases from V and 0 from J, leaving 6 bases between them. The CDR3 is 15 amino acids. CDR3 sequence: CASSQDWASNQPQHF. CDR3 in DNA: TGCGCCAGCAGCCAAGATTGGGCTAGCAATCAGCCCCAGCATTTT.